This TCR beta chain appears in the sequencing data of a study of blood T cells in healthy people across ages. Points from the study as a whole: Diversity was estimated from one million T cells, and these estimates were considered underestimates. While age rose, TCR beta diversity per million T cells dropped in a roughly linear way.

Only one count was recorded for this clonotype. Its matching antigen is unknown. Alongside a J-beta primer mix, a sample-barcoded 5' primer served in a second PCR lasting roughly 6 to 11 cycles. TCRdb re-derived calls from the 5' RACE reads in MiXCR, one entry per CDR3 protein. Of 750,000 to 950,000 distinct CDR3 sequences detected, roughly 53% appear once; the ten largest clones hold about 42%. Germline V gene data show CDR1 as KGHDR and CDR2 as SFDVKD. Trimming removed 4 bases at V and 9 bases at J, with 24 bases between. CDR3 length: 16 residues. The chain employs TRBV24-1 and TRBJ2-7; the D gene is possibly TRBD1 (8 bases). Source material: blood. This sequence was found in a man older than 75 in good health. CDR3 region: CATSDHGQGGLPRQYF. Written as DNA, the CDR3 is TGTGCCACCAGTGACCATGGACAGGGAGGGCTACCAAGGCAGTACTTC.